The text below deals with one T cell receptor beta chain. Its cognate antigen is unknown. TCRdb keeps only in-frame clones here, not all; method: immunoSEQ multiplex PCR. The data contain more than 140,000 clones, around 78% of them seen just once; the ten biggest clones take up approximately 24%. V gave up 2 bases and J gave up 5 bases, with 13 bases separating them. The CDR3 is 15 residues long. CDR1 and CDR2 from the germline V gene are MGHRA and YSYEKL. These data belong to a study of radiation and T cells in renal cell carcinoma. Points from the study as a whole: Top tumor clonotypes rose in blood 2 weeks post-radiation, then contracted.

Time point given: baseline pretreatment blood. The sample's treatment: 15 Gy SBRT to primary tumor, nephrectomy 4 weeks later. Radiation-treated patients gave blood at baseline, week 2 and week 4. This TCR derives from a woman aged 45-65 years with renal cell carcinoma. The material sequenced was blood, taken from a patient whose treatment included radiotherapy and nephrectomy. The gene calls are TRBV4-1 and TRBJ2-1; TRBD1 might be the D (6 bases). CDR3 sequence: CASSQLGASHNEQFF. The CDR3 DNA reads TGCGCCAGCAGCCAACTGGGGGCCTCTCACAATGAGCAGTTCTTC.